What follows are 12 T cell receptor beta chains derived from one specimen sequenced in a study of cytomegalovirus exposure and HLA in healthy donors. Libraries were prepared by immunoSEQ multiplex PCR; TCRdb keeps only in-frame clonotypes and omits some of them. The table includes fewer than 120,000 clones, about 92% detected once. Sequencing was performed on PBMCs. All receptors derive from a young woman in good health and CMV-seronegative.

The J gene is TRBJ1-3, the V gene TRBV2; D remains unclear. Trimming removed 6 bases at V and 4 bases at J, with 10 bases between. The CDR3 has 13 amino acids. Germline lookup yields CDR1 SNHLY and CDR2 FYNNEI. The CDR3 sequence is CASRPGRGNTIYF. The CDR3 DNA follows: TGTGCCAGCAGGCCGGGGAGGGGAAACACCATATATTTT.

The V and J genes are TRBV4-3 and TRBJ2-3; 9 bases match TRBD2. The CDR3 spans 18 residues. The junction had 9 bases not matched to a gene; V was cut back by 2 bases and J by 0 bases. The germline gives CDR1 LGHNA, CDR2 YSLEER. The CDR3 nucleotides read TGCGCCAGCAGCCAAAGCTCGATAGCGGGGGTTAGCACAGATACGCAGTATTTT. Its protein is CASSQSSIAGVSTDTQYF.

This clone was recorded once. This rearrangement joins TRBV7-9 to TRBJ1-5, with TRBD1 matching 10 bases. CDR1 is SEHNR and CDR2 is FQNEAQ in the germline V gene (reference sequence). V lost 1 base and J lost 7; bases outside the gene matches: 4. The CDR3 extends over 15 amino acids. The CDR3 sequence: CASSLGDRGAQPQHF. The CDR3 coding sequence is TGTGCCAGCAGCTTAGGGGACAGGGGAGCACAGCCCCAGCATTTT. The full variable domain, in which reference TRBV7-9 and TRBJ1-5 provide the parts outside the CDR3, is DTGVSQNPRHKITKRGQNVTFRCDPISEHNRLYWYRQTLGQGPEFLTYFQNEAQLEKSRLLSDRFSAERPKGSFSTLEIQRTEQGDSAMYLCASSLGDRGAQPQHFGDGTRLSIL.

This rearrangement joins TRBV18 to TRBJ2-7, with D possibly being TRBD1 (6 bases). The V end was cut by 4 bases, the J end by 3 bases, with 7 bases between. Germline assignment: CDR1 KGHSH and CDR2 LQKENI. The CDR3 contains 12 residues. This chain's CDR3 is CASSRTDYEQYF. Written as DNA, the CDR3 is TGTGCCAGCTCACGGACAGACTACGAGCAGTACTTC.

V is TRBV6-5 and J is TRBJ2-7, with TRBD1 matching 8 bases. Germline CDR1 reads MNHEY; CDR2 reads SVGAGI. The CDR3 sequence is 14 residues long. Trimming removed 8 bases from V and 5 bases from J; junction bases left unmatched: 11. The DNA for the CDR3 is TGTGCCAGCCACCTCCTCGACAGGGGCCACGAGCAGTACTTC. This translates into CASHLLDRGHEQYF.

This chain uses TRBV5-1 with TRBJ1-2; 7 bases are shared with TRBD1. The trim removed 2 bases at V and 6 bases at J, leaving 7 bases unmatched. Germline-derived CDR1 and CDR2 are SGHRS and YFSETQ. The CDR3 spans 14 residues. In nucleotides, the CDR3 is TGCGCCAGCAGCTTTGCCAGCAGGGGGAATGGCTACACCTTC. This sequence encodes CASSFASRGNGYTF.

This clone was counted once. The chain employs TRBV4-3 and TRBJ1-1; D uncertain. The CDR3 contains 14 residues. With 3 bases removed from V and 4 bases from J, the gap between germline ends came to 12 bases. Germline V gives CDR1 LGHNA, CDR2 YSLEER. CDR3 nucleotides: TGCGCCAGCAGCCAGGAGGACGGGAGCACTGAAGCTTTCTTT. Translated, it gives CASSQEDGSTEAFF.

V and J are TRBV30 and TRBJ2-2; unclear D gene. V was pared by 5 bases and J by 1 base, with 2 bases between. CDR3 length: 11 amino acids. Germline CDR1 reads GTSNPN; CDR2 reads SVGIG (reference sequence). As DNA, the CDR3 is TGTGCCTGGCAGAACACCGGGGAGCTGTTTTTT. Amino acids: CAWQNTGELFF.

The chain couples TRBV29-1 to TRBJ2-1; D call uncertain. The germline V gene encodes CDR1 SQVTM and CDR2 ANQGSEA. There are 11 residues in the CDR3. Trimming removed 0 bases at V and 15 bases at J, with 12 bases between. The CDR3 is CSVEDLPGMFF. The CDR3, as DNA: TGCAGCGTTGAAGATCTTCCCGGTATGTTCTTC.

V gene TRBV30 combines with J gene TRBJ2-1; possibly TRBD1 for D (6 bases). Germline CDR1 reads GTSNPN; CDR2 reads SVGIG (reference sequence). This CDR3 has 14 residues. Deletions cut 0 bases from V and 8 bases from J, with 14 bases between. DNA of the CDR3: TGTGCCTGGAGTGTACAGGGAGCTCCCGATGAGCAGTTCTTC. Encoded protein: CAWSVQGAPDEQFF.

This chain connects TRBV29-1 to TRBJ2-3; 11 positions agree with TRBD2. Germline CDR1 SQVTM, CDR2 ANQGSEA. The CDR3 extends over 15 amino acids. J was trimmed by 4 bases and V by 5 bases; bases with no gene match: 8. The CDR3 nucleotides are TGCAGCGTTTCGGCAACTAGCGGGAGAGCAGATACGCAGTATTTT. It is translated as CSVSATSGRADTQYF.

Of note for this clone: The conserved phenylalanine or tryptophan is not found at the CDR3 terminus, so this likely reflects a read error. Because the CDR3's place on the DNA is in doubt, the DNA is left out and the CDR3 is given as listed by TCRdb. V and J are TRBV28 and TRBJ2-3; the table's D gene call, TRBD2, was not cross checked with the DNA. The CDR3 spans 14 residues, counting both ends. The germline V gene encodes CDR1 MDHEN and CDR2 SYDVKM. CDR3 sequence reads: CASSFPPLAGGPGD.